What follows is one TCR beta chain and its context. Which antigen it targets is not known. The sample holds no much larger clone one base away, and base qualities are not on file. The germline V end is reduced by 5 bases and the J end by 5 bases; junction bases left unmatched: 10. From its cysteine to its phenylalanine, the CDR3 spans 15 amino acids. CDR3 DNA is the only sequence kept; it has 45 bases, read in frame from the first base. Sequences LNHDA (CDR1) and SQIVND (CDR2) are obtained from the germline V gene (reference sequence). This sample is part of a study of blood T cell repertoires in COVID-19 (TCRdb year 2020). In the study overall: The collaborator samples originated in the United States, Italy and Spain and spanned the acute and convalescent phases of COVID-19. The material from the prospective study consisted of cDNA or gDNA derived from T cells, B-cell-depleted T cells, or PBMCs. Subjects who had been exposed to COVID-19, were actively infected with it, or had recovered from it provided the deeply sampled blood TCRbeta repertoires that made up the dataset. A freely available public database, intended as a resource for researchers studying the immune response to SARS-CoV-2, is where the repertoires were released. Samples came from the ongoing ImmuneRACE study (first 160 participants) plus 1,254 subjects from 6 global collaborators. Nearly every sample came with metadata listing a de-identified subject ID, COVID-19 status, age in years and sex. Where available, HLA class I and class II types were obtained from metadata supplied by the sample provider rather than from assay-based typing.

Whole blood was collected in K2EDTA tubes by collaborating institutions according to the institutions' own protocols. For TCRbeta analysis, collaborators shipped samples in one of three forms: frozen whole blood, isolated PBMCs, or DNA extracted from either of those sample types. The research as a whole found: The amount of clinical and demographic metadata varied by source and participant and was provided uncurated.

TCRbeta CDR3 regions were amplified from genomic DNA by means of the immunoSEQ Assay, a bias-controlled multiplex PCR. Under the source paper's analysis protocol: The number of nucleated cells in each sample was estimated from the amplification of reference gene primers within the assay. Sequence reads were collapsed and filtered to measure the absolute abundance of every unique TCRbeta CDR3 rearrangement. For each sample, productive Simpson clonality was calculated by taking the square root of Simpson's diversity index across productive rearrangements. Held by TCRdb, this immuneACCESS table contains in-frame sequences only and omits some clones. Under half of the omission traces to an unresolved V gene where checked; the cause of the rest is unknown. The DNA gave D and trimming, while V, J and clone size come from that table. The sample table holds around 250,000 clones, of which approximately 85% were seen once. The ten largest make up roughly an eighth of the sample.

The sequenced sample consisted of peripheral blood. The TCR originated in an elderly man with acute or convalescent COVID-19. Here the chain combines TRBV19 and TRBJ2-5, and 8 junctional nucleotides match TRBD2. The CDR3 sequence is CASSYPGGPSETQYF. The DNA sequence is as follows: TGTGCCAGTAGTTACCCGGGGGGGCCGAGTGAGACCCAGTACTTC.